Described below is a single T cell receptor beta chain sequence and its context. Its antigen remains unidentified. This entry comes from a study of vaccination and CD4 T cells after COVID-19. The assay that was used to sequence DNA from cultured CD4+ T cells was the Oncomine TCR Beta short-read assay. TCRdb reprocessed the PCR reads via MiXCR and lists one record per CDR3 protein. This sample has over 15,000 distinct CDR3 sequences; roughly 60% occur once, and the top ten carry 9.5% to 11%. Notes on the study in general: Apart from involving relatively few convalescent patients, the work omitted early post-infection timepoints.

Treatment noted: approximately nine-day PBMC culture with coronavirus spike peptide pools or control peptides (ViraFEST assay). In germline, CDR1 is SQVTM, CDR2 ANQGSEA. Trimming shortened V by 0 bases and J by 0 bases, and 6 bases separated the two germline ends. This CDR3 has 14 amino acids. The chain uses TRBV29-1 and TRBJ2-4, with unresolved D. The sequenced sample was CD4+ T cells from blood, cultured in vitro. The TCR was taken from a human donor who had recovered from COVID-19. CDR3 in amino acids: CSVEDLLAKNIQYF. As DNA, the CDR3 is TGCAGCGTTGAAGACCTCCTAGCCAAAAACATTCAGTACTTC.